This entry lists 4 T cell receptor beta chains sequenced from one sample in a study of cytomegalovirus exposure and HLA in healthy donors. PCR primers comprised 60 Vbeta and 13 Jbeta primers. Repertoires were generated with immunoSEQ multiplex PCR, while TCRdb's copy carries only in-frame clones and drops some. Among 99,000 or so clones listed, roughly 79% were seen once. The specimen sequenced was PBMCs. The receptors were gathered from a male donor in good health and CMV-seronegative.

This sequence joins TRBV5-1 and TRBJ2-1, with 8 bases identical to TRBD1. The CDR3 contains 15 residues. J lost 7 bases, V lost 4 bases, and 10 bases had no gene match. CDR1 and CDR2 (germline): SGHRS, YFSETQ. The CDR3 region is CASSRTGLNGNEQFF. The CDR3 DNA is TGCGCCAGCAGCCGGACAGGGTTAAATGGTAATGAGCAGTTCTTC. The variable domain in full, completed from reference TRBV5-1 and TRBJ2-1, reads KAGVTQTPRYLIKTRGQQVTLSCSPISGHRSVSWYQQTPGQGLQFLFEYFSETQRNKGNFPGRFSGRQFSNSRSEMNVSTLELGDSALYLCASSRTGLNGNEQFFGPGTRLTVL.

CDR3 DNA sequence: TGTGCCAGCAGTACCGGGAGGCCGGCAGATACGCAGTATTTT. This translates into CASSTGRPADTQYF. J is TRBJ2-3 and V is TRBV27; 7 bases are shared with TRBD2. The germline gives CDR1 MNHEY, CDR2 SMNVEV (reference sequence). The CDR3 is 14 residues long. With V trimmed by 5 bases and J by 4 bases, 6 bases remained unmatched.

This clone was seen more than once but under ten times. This chain connects TRBV14 to TRBJ2-3; D is possibly TRBD2 (5 bases). V lost 4 bases to trimming and J lost 2 bases, with 16 bases between them. CDR3 length equals 16 residues. The germline V gene encodes CDR1 SGHDN and CDR2 FVKESK. CDR3 amino acids: CASSPFLGALTDTQYF. The DNA for the CDR3 is TGTGCCAGCAGCCCTTTTTTGGGAGCCCTCACAGATACGCAGTATTTT.

The chain employs TRBV13 and TRBJ2-3, with 7 bases matching TRBD1. The ends lost 5 bases at V and 2 bases at J; junction bases unmatched: 4. Germline CDR1 and CDR2: PRHDT and FYEKMQ (reference sequence). The CDR3 is 14 residues long. CDR3 DNA: TGTGCCAGCAGCACGGGACAGAACACAGATACGCAGTATTTT. Translating it yields CASSTGQNTDTQYF.